Reported below is one T cell receptor beta chain. Profiled with immunoSEQ multiplex PCR; TCRdb holds only in-frame clones, not every one. The sample contains more than 95,000 clones, around 94% of which appear only once. The entry originates in a study of Tregs in tolerant kidney transplant recipients. The TCR sequence derives from a human donor in good health. Sequencing was carried out using CD4+ T cells from blood.

The CDR3 nucleotides are TGCAGTGCCCGTTCCCTCTACGAGCAGTACTTC. It is translated as CSARSLYEQYF. This rearrangement joins TRBV20-1 to TRBJ2-7; D is ambiguous. Looked up from germline, CDR1 is DFQATT and CDR2 is SNEGSKA (reference sequence). The CDR3 loop spans 11 amino acids. V lost 6 bases and J lost 3, with 9 bases in between.